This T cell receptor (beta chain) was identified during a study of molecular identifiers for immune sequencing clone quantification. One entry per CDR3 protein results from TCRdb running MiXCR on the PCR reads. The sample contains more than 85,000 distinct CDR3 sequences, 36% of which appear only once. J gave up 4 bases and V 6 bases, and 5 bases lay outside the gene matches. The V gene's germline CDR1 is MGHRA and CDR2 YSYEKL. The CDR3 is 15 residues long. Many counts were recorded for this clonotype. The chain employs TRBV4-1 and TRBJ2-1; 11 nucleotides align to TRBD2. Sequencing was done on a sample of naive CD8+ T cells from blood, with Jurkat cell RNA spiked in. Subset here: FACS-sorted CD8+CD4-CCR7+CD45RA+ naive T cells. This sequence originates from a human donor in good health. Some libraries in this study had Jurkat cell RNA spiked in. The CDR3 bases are TGCGCCAGCAGATCCGGGACTAGCGGTTACAATGAGCAGTTCTTC. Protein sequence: CASRSGTSGYNEQFF.